This section outlines one TCR beta chain sequence together with its context. No antigen is known for it. The data originate from a study of T cells in localized non-small cell lung cancer. Regarding the study as a whole: Higher adjacent-lung clonality was associated with shorter survival. Detection in adjacent lung was observed for a median 57 of the top 100 tumor clones.

This CDR3 spans 16 amino acids. The ends were cut back, 5 bases at V and 6 bases at J, with 23 bases in the middle. The V gene's germline CDR1 is SGHRS and CDR2 YFSETQ. Assay: immunoSEQ multiplex PCR; the TCRdb copy retains only in-frame clones and omits some. The profile shows thousands of clones, about 33% of them singletons. Source: lung tumor tissue, taken before any cancer treatment. This receptor was taken from a woman aged 40-75 years with stage II squamous cell lung carcinoma. The V call is TRBV5-1, the J call TRBJ2-5; D is perhaps TRBD2 (6 bases). CDR3: CASSKGGTPNIKTQYF. The DNA of the CDR3 is TGCGCCAGCAGTAAGGGAGGAACACCAAATATAAAGACCCAGTACTTC.